This record looks at one T cell receptor beta chain sequence and its context. These data originate in a study of cytomegalovirus exposure and HLA in healthy donors. Trimming removed 5 bases from V and 8 bases from J; junction bases left unmatched: 6. The CDR3 contains 15 residues. The germline CDR1 and CDR2 sequences are SGHTA and FQGTGA. Researchers ran the PCR with 60 Vbeta and 13 Jbeta primers. Clones were read by immunoSEQ multiplex PCR, and TCRdb kept only the in-frame ones, dropping some. The sample yields approximately 170,000 clones, around 77% seen once. The specimen was PBMCs. The receptor was derived from a man aged 40-50 years in good health and CMV-seronegative. The chain employs TRBV7-3 and TRBJ2-1; the match to TRBD2 covers 13 bases. In DNA, the CDR3 is TGTGCCAGCAGCCCCAGGACTAGCGGGAGAGATGAGCAGTTCTTC. Its translation is CASSPRTSGRDEQFF.